This TCR beta chain was observed in a study of PD-1 blockade in classical Hodgkin lymphoma (dated by TCRdb to the early 2020s). With regard to the full study: Nivolumab dosing was 3 mg/kg intravenously every 2 weeks, continuing until either disease progression or unacceptable toxicity. To define a peripheral blood immune signature of response to PD-1 blockade in classical Hodgkin lymphoma, the study combined TCR beta sequencing with CyTOF. The paper's findings and limits, for the study overall: The study was limited to a single clinical trial cohort, and causes of repertoire differences, possibly disease activity or prior therapy, remained undefined. Trial patients achieving complete response had baseline diversity similar to newly diagnosed patients, whereas partial responders and progressors had significantly lower diversity. Newly diagnosed patients were reported to have lower baseline TCR diversity than healthy donors, and relapsed/refractory patients were reported to have lower baseline TCR diversity still. Diversity was lower in patients who began nivolumab less than 1 year after ASCT, so these patients were left out of later analyses to avoid confounding by immune reconstitution. CD4+ but not CD8+ TCR diversity rose significantly by C4D1 (p=0.0027 vs p=0.16), most apparent in complete responders (p=0.02).

This sample's time point label indicates: cycle 2 day 1 (C2D1) of nivolumab. All trial patients had relapsed after autologous stem cell transplantation, with cohorts A, B and C differing in prior brentuximab vedotin exposure. The trial cohort included fewer than 65 patients with relapsed/refractory classical Hodgkin lymphoma, and each patient had a best overall response of complete response, partial response or progressive disease. Trial patients were treated with single-agent nivolumab in the multi-cohort phase II CheckMate 205 trial. An independent review committee assessed best overall response by applying the 2007 International Working Group response criteria. Trial PBMCs were collected immediately before nivolumab initiation (C1D1) and during therapy at cycle 2 day 1 and cycle 4 day 1. Peripheral blood was collected in 8 mL Vacutainer Cell Preparation Tubes, from which PBMCs were isolated by centrifugation and then cryopreserved.

About this clone itself: Its target antigen remains unknown. No clone much larger than this one lies a single base away; base qualities are absent.

Relative to germline, V is missing 0 bases and J is missing 6 bases, with 5 bases of the junction outside any gene match. For CDR1 and CDR2, the germline V gene (reference sequence) lists SGHNT and YYREEE. Spanning cysteine to phenylalanine, the CDR3 consists of 15 amino acids. The kept DNA is CDR3 alone, 45 bases in frame from the first base. Genomic DNA was isolated using the Qiagen DNeasy kit from unsorted PBMCs as well as from negatively selected CD4+ and CD8+ fractions. TCR beta CDR3 regions were amplified by immunoSEQ multiplex PCR using primers annealing to V and J segments. A synthetic immune receptor repertoire was used to minimize amplification bias, and remaining bias was computationally removed after sequencing. As for the authors' bioinformatics: Custom Python scripts were used to quantify repertoire diversity as the Shannon entropy index. Unsorted, CD4+ and CD8+ repertoires were examined separately, except in combined analyses, for which CD4+ and CD8+ sequences were merged in silico. A clone counted as expanded when the clone's frequency after treatment rose at least 2-fold relative to C1D1, and clones undetected at baseline were given a pseudocount of 0.5. Clones with 0 or 1 copy at C1D1 were defined as singleton clones, while clones with 2 or more copies were defined as non-singleton clones. Clones expanded in unsorted samples were annotated as CD4+, CD8+ or unknown by matching protein sequences in sorted samples from the same patient. Wilcoxon tests on paired samples were used to test changes in diversity from C1D1 to C4D1. TCRdb re-hosts the immuneACCESS table, in-frame sequences only. Its copies lack some clones; in the studies checked, an unresolved V gene accounts for under half of them, and the cause for the rest is not known. The D gene and trimming were derived from the DNA, and the V and J assignments and clone size from that table. Counted in this sample were 130,000 to 150,000 clones; 78% of them appeared once. Roughly 9.2% of the sample rests with the top ten.

This specimen was peripheral blood mononuclear cells (PBMCs), taken before the second cycle of nivolumab. The chain is encoded by TRBV5-4 joined to TRBJ2-2, and 7 bases in between align with TRBD1. This sequence was found in a human donor with classical Hodgkin lymphoma. The DNA is as follows: TGTGCCAGCAGCTTGGTGGGTACAGGGGCCGGGGAGCTGTTTTTT. Its coded protein is CASSLVGTGAGELFF.